What follows are 26 T cell receptor beta chains derived from one specimen sequenced in a study of blood T cell repertoires in COVID-19. Profiling relied on immunoSEQ multiplex PCR, and the TCRdb table lists in-frame clones only, not all of them. Here the sample spans around 150,000 clones, roughly 80% being singletons. The sample consisted of peripheral blood. These receptors originate from a man between 60 and 70 years old with acute or convalescent COVID-19.

The chain carries TRBV4-3 and TRBJ2-7; 8 positions match TRBD2. This CDR3 comprises 15 residues. The germline gives CDR1 LGHNA, CDR2 YSLEER. Losses at the gene ends were 0 bases for V and 0 bases for J; bases not matched to a gene: 1. This chain's CDR3 is CASSQETSDSYEQYF. DNA for the CDR3: TGCGCCAGCAGCCAAGAGACTAGCGACTCCTACGAGCAGTACTTC.

The V gene is TRBV5-5, the J gene TRBJ2-5; 9 bases agree with TRBD1. Germline loops: CDR1 SGHKS, CDR2 YYEKEE (reference sequence). The CDR3 length is 16 residues. J gave up 2 bases and V 4 bases, and 9 bases lay outside the gene matches. The CDR3 loop is CASSRTGVGWQETQYF. CDR3 nucleotide sequence: TGTGCCAGCAGCAGGACAGGGGTGGGGTGGCAAGAGACCCAGTACTTC.

The gene calls are TRBV9 and TRBJ1-4; a possible D gene is TRBD1 (5 bases). Trimming stripped 0 bases from V and 6 bases from J, with 12 bases between. The CDR3 has 15 amino acids. Germline CDR1 SGDLS, CDR2 YYNGEE. In nucleotides, the CDR3 is TGTGCCAGCAGCGTAGGGGGCCCGGGGGATGAAAAACTGTTTTTT. Translation gives CASSVGGPGDEKLFF. Combining the CDR3 with reference TRBV9 and TRBJ1-4 gives the whole variable domain DSGVTQTPKHLITATGQRVTLRCSPRSGDLSVYWYQQSLDQGLQFLIQYYNGEERAKGNILERFSAQQFPDLHSELNLSSLELGDSALYFCASSVGGPGDEKLFFGSGTQLSVL.

The table lists this clone with a count of one. The rearrangement joins TRBV7-2 to TRBJ1-5, with TRBD1 matching 7 bases. The J segment lost 0 bases and the V segment lost 5 bases, leaving 4 bases of the junction unmatched. CDR3 length: 15 residues. Germline CDR1 SGHTA, CDR2 FQGNSA. This CDR3 is CASSGDSYSNQPQHF. The CDR3 DNA reads TGTGCCAGCAGCGGGGACAGTTATAGCAATCAGCCCCAGCATTTT.

The chain has TRBV6-6 and TRBJ2-5, with 7 bases lining up with TRBD1. V trimming: 5 bases; J trimming: 7 bases; junction bases outside the gene matches: 22. CDR1 MNHNY and CDR2 SVGAGI come from the germline V gene (reference sequence). CDR3 length: 18 amino acids. The CDR3 is CASSPKGAGPTEQGTQYF. CDR3 nucleotides: TGTGCCAGCAGTCCCAAGGGGGCGGGCCCGACCGAACAGGGGACCCAGTACTTC.

The genes are TRBV19 and TRBJ2-1; TRBD1 matches at 9 bases. Germline CDR1 is LNHDA and CDR2 is SQIVND (reference sequence). J gave up 7 bases and V 8 bases, and 12 bases lay outside the gene matches. This CDR3 region has 15 residues. The CDR3 DNA follows: TGTGCCAGTGGCCCGACAGGGGGTGGTGGGAATGAGCAGTTCTTC. It encodes CASGPTGGGGNEQFF.

This chain joins TRBV2 and TRBJ1-4, with no clear D. Germline-derived CDR1 and CDR2 are SNHLY and FYNNEI. The CDR3 extends over 14 amino acids. Between the trimmed V and J ends, which lost 6 bases and 0 bases, there was a span of 8 bases. CDR3 protein: CASRRGSTNEKLFF. The CDR3 DNA is TGTGCCAGCAGACGGGGTTCAACTAATGAAAAACTGTTTTTT.

This clone was counted only a few times. The rearrangement uses TRBV6-5 and TRBJ1-6; D remains ambiguous. The CDR3 has 14 amino acids. Trimming shortened V by 0 bases and J by 8 bases, and 8 bases separated the two germline ends. Germline assignment: CDR1 MNHEY and CDR2 SVGAGI. The CDR3: CASSYSTVYSPLHF. CDR3 nucleotides: TGTGCCAGCAGTTACTCCACGGTTTATTCACCCCTCCACTTT.

The sample holds one count of this clone. V is TRBV30 and J is TRBJ2-5, with TRBD1 matching 11 bases. CDR3 size: 16 residues. V dropped 0 bases and J dropped 5; count of bases not matched to a gene: 8. Germline-derived CDR1 and CDR2 are GTSNPN and SVGIG (reference sequence). The CDR3 DNA reads as TGTGCCTGGAGTGTTTGGGGACAGGGGGGGATGGAGACCCAGTACTTC. This codes for CAWSVWGQGGMETQYF.

The rearrangement uses TRBV7-9 and TRBJ2-1, with 7 positions matching TRBD1. In germline, CDR1 is SEHNR, CDR2 FQNEAQ (reference sequence). The J segment lost 2 bases and the V segment lost 5 bases, leaving 6 bases of the junction unmatched. The CDR3 runs 15 residues. The CDR3 DNA reads TGTGCCAGCAGCCACCGGGACAGCCCCTACAATGAGCAGTTCTTC. This gives the protein CASSHRDSPYNEQFF. Looking up the rest from reference TRBV7-9 and TRBJ2-1 gives the full variable domain: DTGVSQNPRHKITKRGQNVTFRCDPISEHNRLYWYRQTLGQGPEFLTYFQNEAQLEKSRLLSDRFSAERPKGSFSTLEIQRTEQGDSAMYLCASSHRDSPYNEQFFGPGTRLTVL.

The V call is TRBV11-2, the J call TRBJ2-5; 8 nucleotides align to TRBD1. CDR1 and CDR2 from the germline V gene are SGHAT and FQNNGV. V lost 2 bases, J lost 5 bases, and 4 bases stayed unmatched. This CDR3 is 14 amino acids long. CDR3 nucleotide sequence: TGTGCCAGCAGCTTATTCTCAGGGGGCGAGACCCAGTACTTC. Protein product: CASSLFSGGETQYF.

J is TRBJ2-7 and V is TRBV28; no clear D gene. V was clipped by 4 bases and J by 7 bases, with 20 bases between them. The CDR3 sequence is 15 residues long. CDR1 and CDR2 from the germline V gene are MDHEN and SYDVKM. Here the CDR3 DNA reads TGTGCCAGCAGTTATAAGCGAATGAACCCCCTGGAGCAGTACTTC. Amino acids: CASSYKRMNPLEQYF.

The gene calls are TRBV9 and TRBJ2-1, with D hard to call. V lost 3 bases and J 0 bases, leaving 10 bases between the germline ends. The CDR3 is 15 amino acids. The germline V gene has CDR1 SGDLS and CDR2 YYNGEE. CDR3 protein: CASSGGSFSYNEQFF. CDR3 coding DNA: TGTGCCAGCAGCGGAGGTAGCTTCTCCTACAATGAGCAGTTCTTC.

The chain employs TRBV6-4 and TRBJ2-6; D is perhaps TRBD2 (6 bases). This CDR3 comprises 16 residues. The germline V gene encodes CDR1 MRHNA and CDR2 SNTAGT. The V and J ends lost 6 bases and 0 bases respectively, with 12 bases between them. The CDR3 is CASSDHGGSGANVLTF. The CDR3, as DNA: TGTGCCAGCAGCGACCACGGGGGCTCTGGGGCCAACGTCCTGACTTTC.

This clone was seen only once. The genes are TRBV3-1 (or the pseudogene TRBV3-2) and TRBJ1-4; 9 bases are a match to TRBD1. J gave up 8 bases and V 4 bases, and 8 bases lay outside the gene matches. Per germline, CDR1 LGHDT and CDR2 YNNKEL (reference sequence). The CDR3 has 15 amino acids. CDR3 coding DNA: TGTGCCAGCAGCCTCTCCGGGACAGGGATGGAAAAACTGTTTTTT. It codes for CASSLSGTGMEKLFF.

The chain carries TRBV5-6 and TRBJ2-3, with 7 nucleotides matching TRBD1. J gave up 0 bases and V 5 bases, and 12 bases lay outside the gene matches. This CDR3 region has 17 residues. CDR1 and CDR2 (germline): SGHDT, YYEEEE. CDR3 in amino acids: CASSKDRFFASTDTQYF. CDR3 nucleotide sequence: TGTGCCAGCAGTAAGGACAGGTTTTTCGCTAGCACAGATACGCAGTATTTT.

The chain couples TRBV29-1 to TRBJ2-3; D is uncertain. The length of the CDR3 is 11 residues. Trimming removed 6 bases at V and 2 bases at J, with 6 bases between. Germline V gene data show CDR1 as SQVTM and CDR2 as ANQGSEA. The CDR3 bases are TGCAGCGTGTTCCACACAGATACGCAGTATTTT. It is translated as CSVFHTDTQYF.

The chain employs TRBV5-6 and TRBJ1-2; the D gene is possibly TRBD1 (6 bases). CDR1 and CDR2 (germline): SGHDT, YYEEEE. CDR3 length: 13 amino acids. Trimming pared 3 bases from V and 8 bases from J, leaving 14 bases between. This chain's CDR3 is CASSSTGNGGYTF. CDR3 DNA sequence: TGTGCCAGCAGCTCCACAGGGAACGGAGGCTACACCTTC.

V is TRBV4-3 and J is TRBJ2-2; D not certain. The V end lost 1 base, the J end lost 1 base, and 4 bases lay between the germline ends. This CDR3 spans 14 amino acids. CDR1 LGHNA and CDR2 YSLEER come from the germline V gene. The CDR3 spells CASSQAGNTGELFF. In DNA, the CDR3 is TGCGCCAGCAGCCAAGCAGGGAACACCGGGGAGCTGTTTTTT.

This chain joins TRBV19 and TRBJ1-2, with D maybe TRBD1 (5 bases). Trimming took 6 bases from V and 4 from J, leaving 15 bases between them. This CDR3 has 14 amino acids. Germline V gene data show CDR1 as LNHDA and CDR2 as SQIVND (reference sequence). CDR3 in DNA: TGTGCCAGTAGCCCACCGGCAGGGTTCTATGGCTACACCTTC. Protein product: CASSPPAGFYGYTF.

The chain is built from TRBV30 and TRBJ2-7, with D possibly being TRBD1 (5 bases). CDR3 size: 15 residues. Per the germline V gene, CDR1 is GTSNPN and CDR2 is SVGIG (reference sequence). Trimming stripped 2 bases from V and 8 bases from J, with 22 bases between. The CDR3 DNA sequence: TGTGCCTGGAGTAAGGGGCTCGGACCTAACCGCAAGCAGTACTTC. As protein: CAWSKGLGPNRKQYF.

The CDR3 loop is CASSAGQGALDEQFF. The CDR3 DNA follows: TGTGCCAGCAGCGCGGGACAGGGGGCATTGGATGAGCAGTTCTTC. This sequence joins TRBV9 and TRBJ2-1; 12 nucleotides line up with TRBD1. The trim removed 3 bases at V and 8 bases at J, leaving 6 bases unmatched. Germline V gives CDR1 SGDLS, CDR2 YYNGEE. The CDR3 is made up of 15 amino acids.

This chain connects TRBV25-1 to TRBJ1-1; 10 bases map to TRBD1. This CDR3 has 17 residues. CDR1 MGHDK and CDR2 SYGVNS come from the germline V gene. Trimming removed 2 bases from V and 4 bases from J; junction bases left unmatched: 10. The CDR3 DNA follows: TGTGCCAGCAGTGAACTTGTGACAGGGGGCGGGGGCACTGAAGCTTTCTTT. Amino acid sequence: CASSELVTGGGGTEAFF.

The chain joins TRBV30 to TRBJ1-5, with 10 bases that match TRBD1. V gave up 3 bases and J gave up 6 bases; unmatched junction bases: 8. The CDR3 spans 15 residues. Per the germline V gene, CDR1 is GTSNPN and CDR2 is SVGIG (reference sequence). CDR3 nucleotide sequence: TGTGCCTGGAGCTACGGACAGGGGGAGGGTCAGCCCCAGCATTTT. It translates to CAWSYGQGEGQPQHF.

The CDR3 reads CASSDWKGAEQYF. CDR3 in DNA: TGTGCCAGCAGTGATTGGAAGGGGGCCGAGCAGTACTTC. The chain carries TRBV2 and TRBJ2-7; TRBD1 matches 7 bases. The CDR3 is 13 residues long. Germline V gene sequence: CDR1 SNHLY, CDR2 FYNNEI. The trim removed 3 bases at V and 6 bases at J, leaving 5 bases unmatched.

This clone was detected only a few times. This chain links TRBV12-3 or TRBV12-4 with TRBJ2-5; D is undetermined. V was cut by 5 bases and J by 5 bases, with 12 bases left in between. The CDR3 extends over 13 amino acids. DNA of the CDR3: TGTGCCAGCAGTCGACACCAACGGGAGACCCAGTACTTC. Translation: CASSRHQRETQYF.